This TCR beta chain was found in a study of T cells after yellow fever vaccination. Study at large: Any fraction with a low cell number was prepared using SMART-Seq v4 Ultra Low Input. Regarding the study as a whole: CD4 and CD8 compartments shared a small share of clonotypes, likely from convergent recombination. Among primary-vaccination clones, most reappeared after the booster, at approximately 97% for CD4 and 85% to 90% for CD8.

UMIs were added to TCR cDNA along with a universal primer site when it was made by 5'RACE template switching. TCRdb processed the 5' RACE reads anew with MiXCR; each CDR3 protein has one entry. Among about 550,000 distinct CDR3 sequences listed, less than 20% were seen once. For this clonotype: The antigen is undetermined.

The sample here was PBMCs, taken 15 days after the yellow fever booster vaccination. This TCR was sampled from a young man who received the YFV17D yellow fever vaccine.

CDR3 sequence reads: CASSPGTGRNTGELFF. The CDR3 bases are TGTGCCAGCAGCCCCGGGACAGGGAGGAACACCGGGGAGCTGTTTTTT. V is TRBV9 and J is TRBJ2-2; the match to TRBD1 covers 9 bases. The CDR3 extends over 16 amino acids. V lost 4 bases, J lost 1 base, and 5 bases stayed unmatched. In germline, CDR1 is SGDLS, CDR2 YYNGEE.